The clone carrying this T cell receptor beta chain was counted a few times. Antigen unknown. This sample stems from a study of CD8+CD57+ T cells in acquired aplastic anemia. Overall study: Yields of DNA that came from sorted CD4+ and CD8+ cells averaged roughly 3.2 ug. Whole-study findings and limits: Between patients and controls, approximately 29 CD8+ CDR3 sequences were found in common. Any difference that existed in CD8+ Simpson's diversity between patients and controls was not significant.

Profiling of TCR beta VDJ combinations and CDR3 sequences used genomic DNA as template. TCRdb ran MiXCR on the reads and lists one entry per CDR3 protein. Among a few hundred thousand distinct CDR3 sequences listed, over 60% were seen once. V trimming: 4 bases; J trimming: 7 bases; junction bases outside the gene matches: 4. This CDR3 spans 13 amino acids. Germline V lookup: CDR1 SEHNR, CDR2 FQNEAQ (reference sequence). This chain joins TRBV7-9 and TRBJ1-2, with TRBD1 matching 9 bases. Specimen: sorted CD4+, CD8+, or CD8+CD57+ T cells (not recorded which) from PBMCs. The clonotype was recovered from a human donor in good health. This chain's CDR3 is CASSSGQGGGYTF. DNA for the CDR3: TGTGCCAGCAGCTCGGGACAGGGAGGTGGCTACACCTTC.